This record looks at one T cell receptor (beta chain) sequence and its context. TCRdb reprocessed the reads via MiXCR and lists one record per CDR3 protein. This sample has more than 200,000 distinct CDR3 sequences, with roughly 10% found just once. CDR1 is WSHSY and CDR2 is SAAADI in the germline V gene. This CDR3 spans 15 amino acids. Trimming left V 3 bases short and J 0 bases short, with 10 bases between. This record belongs to a study of T cell repertoires in cytomegalovirus infection. Overall study: Both a matching HLA type and CMV infection were indicated by public TCR beta signatures.

This chain joins TRBV10-2 and TRBJ2-3, with D perhaps given as TRBD1 or TRBD2 (6 bases each). The clonotype originates from a human donor in good health (CMV status not recorded). Some clones in this sample may be carry-over from other donors' samples. Sequencing was performed on PBMCs. CDR3 in DNA: TGCGCCAGCAGTGAAGGGGGGATGAGCACAGATACGCAGTATTTT. Protein: CASSEGGMSTDTQYF.